The 18 T cell receptor beta chains reported below all come from one sample, sequenced in a study of T cells in Graves' hyperthyroidism and ophthalmopathy. RNA transcripts yielded amplified TCR beta CDR3 regions. HTBI primers were the set used in a first-round RT-PCR of the TCR CDR3. TCRdb called the multiplex PCR reads again in MiXCR, with one record for every CDR3 protein. The sample has roughly 530,000 distinct CDR3 sequences, under 20% seen once. Input material: blood. The receptors shown here come from a woman under 30 with Graves' ophthalmopathy.

In its sample, this clonotype was seen many times. This chain uses TRBV27 with TRBJ2-1; TRBD2 aligns across 12 bases. Germline CDR1 MNHEY, CDR2 SMNVEV (reference sequence). The J segment lost 8 bases and the V segment lost 5 bases, leaving 7 bases of the junction unmatched. The CDR3 length is 15 residues. The CDR3 region is CASSPRLAGADEQFF. The CDR3 DNA is TGTGCCAGCAGTCCCCGACTAGCGGGAGCCGATGAGCAGTTCTTC.

At least ten counts were recorded for this clonotype. The chain has TRBV5-6 and TRBJ2-7, with TRBD2 matching 11 bases. This CDR3 is 17 amino acids long. The V segment lost 3 bases and the J segment 5 bases; nucleotides outside the gene matches: 13. Germline assignment: CDR1 SGHDT and CDR2 YYEEEE. CDR3 sequence (DNA): TGTGCCAGCAGCTCAATGACTAGCGGGACAATTTTCAACGAGCAGTACTTC. It codes for CASSSMTSGTIFNEQYF.

Of note for this clonotype: A junction boundary mismatches the germline segment, possibly from a read error. The chain employs TRBV12-3 or TRBV12-4 and TRBJ1-1, with D maybe TRBD1 (6 bases). This CDR3 is built from 14 residues. CDR3 bases: TGTGTCAGCAGTTCCAGGGGAGGTGGCACTGAAGCTTTCTTT. Residues: CVSSSRGGGTEAFF.

The rearrangement uses TRBV5-4 and TRBJ2-3; the match to TRBD2 covers 13 bases. Per the germline V gene, CDR1 is SGHNT and CDR2 is YYREEE (reference sequence). Losses at the gene ends were 4 bases for V and 3 bases for J; bases not matched to a gene: 8. The CDR3 runs 17 residues. The DNA of the CDR3 is TGTGCCAGCAGCGACACTAGCGGGGGGGGACTAACAGATACGCAGTATTTT. It is translated as CASSDTSGGGLTDTQYF. Full variable domain (missing parts from reference TRBV5-4 and TRBJ2-3): ETGVTQSPTHLIKTRGQQVTLRCSSQSGHNTVSWYQQALGQGPQFIFQYYREEENGRGNFPPRFSGLQFPNYSSELNVNALELDDSALYLCASSDTSGGGLTDTQYFGPGTRLTVL.

This clonotype was seen repeatedly, ten times or more. The chain uses TRBV6-1 and TRBJ1-1; D not resolved. This CDR3 has 13 amino acids. The V end was cut by 7 bases, the J end by 6 bases, with 15 bases between. The germline V gene has CDR1 MNHNS and CDR2 SASEGT. CDR3 DNA sequence: TGTGCCAGCATCCCCCAAGGGTCTTCTGAAGCTTTCTTT. Amino acids: CASIPQGSSEAFF.

The V and J genes are TRBV12-5 and TRBJ1-1, with 7 bases aligning to TRBD1. The V segment lost 1 base and the J segment 5 bases; nucleotides outside the gene matches: 7. Germline assignment: CDR1 LGHNT and CDR2 FRNRAP. The CDR3 covers 15 residues. The CDR3 here is CASGLDRGRRTEAFF. CDR3 DNA sequence: TGTGCTAGTGGTTTGGACAGGGGAAGAAGGACTGAAGCTTTCTTT.

This clonotype showed up just a few times. This chain joins TRBV6-2 or TRBV6-3 and TRBJ1-1; D may be TRBD1 (6 bases). The CDR3 spans 16 residues. V gave up 2 bases and J gave up 1 base, with 14 bases separating them. Germline V gene sequence: CDR1 MNHEY, CDR2 SVGEGT. This chain's CDR3 is CASSYETGTTNTEAFF. Here the CDR3 DNA reads TGTGCCAGCAGTTACGAAACCGGGACAACGAACACTGAAGCTTTCTTT.

This clonotype came up many times. This sequence joins TRBV20-1 and TRBJ2-7; TRBD1 matches at 8 bases. V was pared by 2 bases and J by 1 base, with 13 bases of the junction left unmatched. Germline CDR1 DFQATT, CDR2 SNEGSKA (reference sequence). The CDR3 contains 17 residues. CDR3 protein: CSARPWGQGAHSYEQYF. CDR3 bases: TGCAGTGCTAGACCTTGGGGTCAGGGGGCGCATTCCTACGAGCAGTACTTC.

This clonotype was seen many times. The rearrangement links TRBV7-9 to TRBJ2-2, with 8 bases lining up with TRBD1. The CDR3 contains 16 residues. The germline V gene encodes CDR1 SEHNR and CDR2 FQNEAQ (reference sequence). The V segment lost 5 bases and the J segment 3 bases; nucleotides outside the gene matches: 8. The CDR3 coding sequence is TGTGCCAGCAGCGTGCCCGGACAGGGCTACACCGGGGAGCTGTTTTTT. Translating it yields CASSVPGQGYTGELFF.

This clonotype has a count of ten or more. The V call is TRBV5-1, the J call TRBJ2-1; 7 nucleotides line up with TRBD2. The CDR3 sequence is 14 residues long. J lost 7 bases, V lost 2 bases, and 6 bases had no gene match. Per the germline V gene, CDR1 is SGHRS and CDR2 is YFSETQ. CDR3 in amino acids: CASSLRGSWNEQFF. The CDR3 nucleotides are TGCGCCAGCAGCTTACGCGGGAGCTGGAATGAGCAGTTCTTC. Full variable domain (remainder filled in from reference TRBV5-1 and TRBJ2-1): KAGVTQTPRYLIKTRGQQVTLSCSPISGHRSVSWYQQTPGQGLQFLFEYFSETQRNKGNFPGRFSGRQFSNSRSEMNVSTLELGDSALYLCASSLRGSWNEQFFGPGTRLTVL.

This clonotype turned up a few times. The rearrangement uses TRBV10-1 and TRBJ2-7, with TRBD1 identical over 10 bases. The germline V gene encodes CDR1 WNHNN and CDR2 SYGVQD (reference sequence). This CDR3 spans 12 amino acids. Unmatched junction bases numbered 4, after V lost 11 bases and J lost 3 bases. CDR3 bases: TGCGCCGGTGGGGACAGGGGCTACGAGCAGTACTTC. It translates to CAGGDRGYEQYF.

Ten or more counts support this clonotype. The rearrangement uses TRBV20-1 and TRBJ2-3, with 10 bases aligning to TRBD2. CDR1 and CDR2 (germline): DFQATT, SNEGSKA (reference sequence). There are 15 residues in the CDR3. Trimming at V came to 3 bases and at J to 4 bases, leaving 7 bases not matched to a gene. CDR3 DNA sequence: TGCAGTGCTAGCCTACTAGCGGGAAGGTCAGATACGCAGTATTTT. Residues: CSASLLAGRSDTQYF.

The V and J genes are TRBV5-8 and TRBJ1-4; weak D call: TRBD1 (5 bases). Deletions cut 6 bases from V and 5 bases from J, with 20 bases between. This CDR3 is built from 16 residues. Germline V gene sequence: CDR1 SGHTS, CDR2 YDEGEE. Here the CDR3 reads CASTHHLGPKNEKLFF. The CDR3 nucleotides are TGTGCCAGCACACACCATTTGGGACCCAAAAATGAAAAACTGTTTTTT.

This clonotype showed up many times. The rearrangement uses TRBV11-2 and TRBJ1-4, with 9 positions matching TRBD1. The CDR3 is 15 amino acids. Germline assignment: CDR1 SGHAT and CDR2 FQNNGV. The V segment lost 5 bases and the J segment 8 bases; nucleotides outside the gene matches: 9. Here the CDR3 reads CASSAPGTGSEKLFF. The CDR3 nucleotides read TGTGCCAGCAGCGCGCCAGGGACAGGGAGCGAAAAACTGTTTTTT.

The chain uses TRBV19 and TRBJ1-1, with TRBD1 matching 12 bases. The CDR3 contains 15 residues. The trim removed 0 bases at V and 8 bases at J, leaving 4 bases unmatched. In germline, CDR1 is LNHDA, CDR2 SQIVND (reference sequence). The CDR3 spells CASSIEPGTGGEAFF. The CDR3 DNA follows: TGTGCCAGTAGTATAGAACCCGGGACAGGGGGCGAAGCTTTCTTT.

This clonotype was seen just once. The CDR3 loop is CASSLGGAGVGNTIYF. The CDR3 bases are TGTGCCAGCAGTCTGGGCGGGGCAGGGGTCGGAAACACCATATATTTT. The V call is TRBV28, the J call TRBJ1-3, with D possibly being TRBD1 (6 bases). The CDR3 sequence is 16 residues long. Germline values: CDR1 MDHEN, CDR2 SYDVKM. Trimming shortened V by 5 bases and J by 4 bases, and 18 bases separated the two germline ends. The variable domain in full, completed from reference TRBV28 and TRBJ1-3, reads DVKVTQSSRYLVKRTGEKVFLECVQDMDHENMFWYRQDPGLGLRLIYFSYDVKMKEKGDIPEGYSVSREKKERFSLILESASTNQTSMYLCASSLGGAGVGNTIYFGEGSWLTVV.

V usage is TRBV12-3 or TRBV12-4 and J usage is TRBJ1-5; D is undetermined. This CDR3 has 14 residues. V lost 4 bases to trimming and J lost 3 bases, with 10 bases between them. CDR3 DNA sequence: TGTGCCAGCAGTTATAACCTGCACAATCAGCCCCAGCATTTT. Translating it yields CASSYNLHNQPQHF.

In its sample, this clonotype was seen a few times. The CDR3 DNA follows: TGTGCCAGCAGCTTGGTTAGCGGGAGCGCGCAGTACTTC. Translation: CASSLVSGSAQYF. This chain links TRBV5-6 with TRBJ2-7, with 9 bases that match TRBD2. The CDR3 sequence is 13 residues long. After removal of 0 bases from V and 9 bases from J, the junction contained 4 bases not matched to a gene. Germline V lookup: CDR1 SGHDT, CDR2 YYEEEE.